Below, 16 T cell receptor beta chains from the same sample are listed, as sequenced in a study of T cells after yellow fever vaccination. Using its own MiXCR run on the 5' RACE reads, TCRdb lists one record per CDR3 protein. Among about 360,000 distinct CDR3 sequences listed, 6% to 8% were seen once. This specimen consisted of PBMCs, obtained 5 days after the yellow fever booster vaccination. The receptors were sampled from a man aged 30 to 39 who received the YFV17D yellow fever vaccine.

The chain joins TRBV6-5 to TRBJ2-5, with TRBD1 matching 7 bases. J gave up 5 bases and V 5 bases, and 5 bases lay outside the gene matches. The CDR3 runs 13 residues. Germline loops: CDR1 MNHEY, CDR2 SVGAGI. In DNA, the CDR3 is TGTGCCAGCAGTCACGACAGGGTTGAGACCCAGTACTTC. Its protein is CASSHDRVETQYF.

This sequence joins TRBV3-1 and TRBJ1-1; TRBD1 might be the D (5 bases). CDR1 LGHDT and CDR2 YNNKEL come from the germline V gene (reference sequence). This CDR3 is built from 15 residues. V was trimmed by 3 bases and J by 7 bases, leaving 18 bases between them. The CDR3 sequence is CASSHSSGRRVEAFF. The CDR3 bases are TGTGCCAGCAGCCACTCCTCCGGGCGCAGGGTTGAAGCTTTCTTT.

This clonotype was recorded at least ten times. The chain carries TRBV11-3 and TRBJ2-3; no clear D gene. There are 15 residues in the CDR3. Germline V gives CDR1 SGHNT, CDR2 YENEEA. Trimming took off 5 bases at V and 4 bases at J, with 16 bases between the two ends. CDR3 nucleotide sequence: TGTGCCAGCAGCGTTGGCCAGTTAAGTGCAGATACGCAGTATTTT. Its protein product is CASSVGQLSADTQYF.

This clonotype was observed many times. The chain employs TRBV30 and TRBJ1-1, with D possibly being TRBD1 (6 bases). The V end lost 0 bases, the J end lost 3 bases, and 8 bases lay between the germline ends. The CDR3 consists of 13 residues. Germline V gene data show CDR1 as GTSNPN and CDR2 as SVGIG (reference sequence). DNA for the CDR3: TGTGCCTGGAGTGTCACAGGGTACACTGAAGCTTTCTTT. Translating gives CAWSVTGYTEAFF.

In its sample, this clonotype was seen a few times. The J gene is TRBJ2-6, the V gene TRBV15, with D tentatively TRBD1 (6 bases). The CDR3 runs 16 residues. Germline CDR1 is LNHNV and CDR2 is YYDKDF (reference sequence). V lost 3 bases, J lost 1 base, and 10 bases lay in between. The CDR3 DNA is TGTGCCACCAGCAGGGGTACAGGGTCTGGGGCCAACGTCCTGACTTTC. Translated, it gives CATSRGTGSGANVLTF.

J is TRBJ2-2 and V is TRBV5-1; D ambiguous. CDR1 is SGHRS and CDR2 is YFSETQ in the germline V gene. Trimming shortened V by 2 bases and J by 5 bases, and 13 bases separated the two germline ends. The CDR3 contains 15 residues. DNA of the CDR3: TGCGCCAGCAGCTTTCGGGTGGCGCGGACCGGGGAGCTGTTTTTT. The encoded protein is CASSFRVARTGELFF.

This clonotype came up many times. The rearrangement uses TRBV5-1 and TRBJ2-7; D is perhaps TRBD1 (5 bases). V lost 0 bases and J 3 bases, leaving 10 bases between the germline ends. The CDR3 totals 14 residues. Germline V gene lookup returns CDR1 SGHRS and CDR2 YFSETQ. The CDR3 DNA is TGCGCCAGCAGCTTGGGTCAGGGCGACTACGAGCAGTACTTC. This encodes CASSLGQGDYEQYF.

V gene TRBV4-2 combines with J gene TRBJ2-1; the match to TRBD2 covers 8 bases. With V trimmed by 4 bases and J by 5 bases, 7 bases remained unmatched. This CDR3 contains 15 residues. CDR1 is LGHNA, CDR2 YNFKEQ, per germline. In nucleotides, the CDR3 is TGTGCCAGCAGCCGCCAAGGGACTAGAGACAATGAGCAGTTCTTC. As protein: CASSRQGTRDNEQFF.

The rearrangement uses TRBV19 and TRBJ2-7; 9 nucleotides line up with TRBD1. V lost 7 bases and J lost 2; bases outside the gene matches: 9. The CDR3 contains 15 residues. Germline V gene sequence: CDR1 LNHDA, CDR2 SQIVND (reference sequence). The CDR3 loop reads CASKRTGTGPYEQYF. The CDR3 nucleotides read TGTGCCAGTAAACGAACCGGGACAGGGCCCTACGAGCAGTACTTC.

This clonotype was observed at least ten times. The chain links TRBV11-2 to TRBJ2-6; D gene unclear. Trimming removed 8 bases at V and 4 bases at J, with 9 bases between. CDR1 and CDR2 from the germline V gene are SGHAT and FQNNGV. The CDR3 loop spans 13 amino acids. The CDR3 coding sequence is TGTGCCAGCGGGTTGGCGGGGGCCAACGTCCTGACTTTC. It encodes CASGLAGANVLTF.

This clonotype was counted ten times or more. The rearrangement joins TRBV5-1 to TRBJ1-5; the D gene is possibly TRBD1 (5 bases). The germline CDR1 and CDR2 sequences are SGHRS and YFSETQ. This CDR3 region has 14 residues. V was clipped by 4 bases and J by 3 bases, with 11 bases between them. The CDR3 reads CASSPDSYNQPQHF. The CDR3 DNA is TGCGCCAGCAGCCCAGACAGCTACAATCAGCCCCAGCATTTT. Based on the CDR3 plus reference TRBV5-1 and TRBJ1-5, the full variable domain is KAGVTQTPRYLIKTRGQQVTLSCSPISGHRSVSWYQQTPGQGLQFLFEYFSETQRNKGNFPGRFSGRQFSNSRSEMNVSTLELGDSALYLCASSPDSYNQPQHFGDGTRLSIL.

In DNA, the CDR3 is TGCGCCAGCAGCTCAGCGGTGGTAGGAGGCATGTCACCCCTCCACTTT. Its protein is CASSSAVVGGMSPLHF. The chain carries TRBV4-3 and TRBJ1-6; unclear D gene. There are 16 residues in the CDR3. Germline CDR1 is LGHNA and CDR2 is YSLEER. Between the trimmed V and J ends, which lost 5 bases and 10 bases, there was a span of 21 bases.

The chain employs TRBV21-1 and TRBJ2-7; the table gives TRBD2 as D, unverified against the DNA. TRBV21-1 is designated a pseudogene. This CDR3 comprises 14 residues. The CDR3 nucleotides read TGTGCCAGCATTCCGGGACTAGCGGGAGTCGAGCAGTACTTC. Its translation: CASIPGLAGVEQYF.

This clonotype was recorded at least ten times. The chain recombines TRBV27 with TRBJ2-7; 11 bases align to TRBD1. After removal of 5 bases from V and 6 bases from J, the junction contained 9 bases not matched to a gene. Germline lookup yields CDR1 MNHEY and CDR2 SMNVEV (reference sequence). This CDR3 region has 15 residues. In DNA form, the CDR3 reads TGTGCCAGCAGTAACTCCGGGACAGGGGGTTCCGAGCAGTACTTC. Translating it yields CASSNSGTGGSEQYF.

This clonotype was detected a few times. The V and J genes are TRBV9 and TRBJ1-6; D ambiguous. This CDR3 has 14 amino acids. Per germline, CDR1 SGDLS and CDR2 YYNGEE. Trimming left V 3 bases short and J 8 bases short, with 12 bases between. The CDR3 spells CASSAIGRDSPLHF. The CDR3 DNA follows: TGTGCCAGCAGCGCCATAGGACGGGATTCACCCCTCCACTTT.

The chain combines TRBV7-2 with TRBJ1-5; D is perhaps TRBD1 (6 bases). The germline gives CDR1 SGHTA, CDR2 FQGNSA. V lost 5 bases to trimming and J lost 5 bases, with 10 bases between them. The CDR3 consists of 13 residues. This CDR3 is CASSQGGYQPQHF. In DNA, the CDR3 is TGTGCCAGCAGCCAAGGGGGTTATCAGCCCCAGCATTTT.